This note documents a single TCR beta chain sequence. Its antigen remains unknown. The data were obtained in a study of CD8+CD57+ T cells in acquired aplastic anemia. General observations from the study: With respect to CD8+ Simpson's diversity, patients and controls did not differ significantly.

This CDR3 has 15 residues. The V and J ends lost 5 bases and 8 bases respectively, with 21 bases between them. Germline V CDR1 and CDR2: LNHNV, YYDKDF (reference sequence). Sequenced patients had shown CD8+CD57+ cell expansion by flow cytometry. Profiling of TCR beta VDJ combinations and CDR3 sequences used genomic DNA as template. Each CDR3 protein gets one entry after TCRdb re-called the reads with MiXCR. The table shows 200,000 to 250,000 distinct CDR3 sequences, with 45% to 50% occurring only once. This receptor was identified in a human donor with aplastic anemia. Material: sorted CD4+, CD8+, or CD8+CD57+ T cells (not recorded which) from PBMCs. The V gene is TRBV15, the J gene TRBJ1-2, with a tentative D call TRBD1 (6 bases). CDR3 nucleotide sequence: TGTGCCACCAGCTTATACTTGGGGGGCGACGAGGGCTACACCTTC. Its translation is CATSLYLGGDEGYTF.